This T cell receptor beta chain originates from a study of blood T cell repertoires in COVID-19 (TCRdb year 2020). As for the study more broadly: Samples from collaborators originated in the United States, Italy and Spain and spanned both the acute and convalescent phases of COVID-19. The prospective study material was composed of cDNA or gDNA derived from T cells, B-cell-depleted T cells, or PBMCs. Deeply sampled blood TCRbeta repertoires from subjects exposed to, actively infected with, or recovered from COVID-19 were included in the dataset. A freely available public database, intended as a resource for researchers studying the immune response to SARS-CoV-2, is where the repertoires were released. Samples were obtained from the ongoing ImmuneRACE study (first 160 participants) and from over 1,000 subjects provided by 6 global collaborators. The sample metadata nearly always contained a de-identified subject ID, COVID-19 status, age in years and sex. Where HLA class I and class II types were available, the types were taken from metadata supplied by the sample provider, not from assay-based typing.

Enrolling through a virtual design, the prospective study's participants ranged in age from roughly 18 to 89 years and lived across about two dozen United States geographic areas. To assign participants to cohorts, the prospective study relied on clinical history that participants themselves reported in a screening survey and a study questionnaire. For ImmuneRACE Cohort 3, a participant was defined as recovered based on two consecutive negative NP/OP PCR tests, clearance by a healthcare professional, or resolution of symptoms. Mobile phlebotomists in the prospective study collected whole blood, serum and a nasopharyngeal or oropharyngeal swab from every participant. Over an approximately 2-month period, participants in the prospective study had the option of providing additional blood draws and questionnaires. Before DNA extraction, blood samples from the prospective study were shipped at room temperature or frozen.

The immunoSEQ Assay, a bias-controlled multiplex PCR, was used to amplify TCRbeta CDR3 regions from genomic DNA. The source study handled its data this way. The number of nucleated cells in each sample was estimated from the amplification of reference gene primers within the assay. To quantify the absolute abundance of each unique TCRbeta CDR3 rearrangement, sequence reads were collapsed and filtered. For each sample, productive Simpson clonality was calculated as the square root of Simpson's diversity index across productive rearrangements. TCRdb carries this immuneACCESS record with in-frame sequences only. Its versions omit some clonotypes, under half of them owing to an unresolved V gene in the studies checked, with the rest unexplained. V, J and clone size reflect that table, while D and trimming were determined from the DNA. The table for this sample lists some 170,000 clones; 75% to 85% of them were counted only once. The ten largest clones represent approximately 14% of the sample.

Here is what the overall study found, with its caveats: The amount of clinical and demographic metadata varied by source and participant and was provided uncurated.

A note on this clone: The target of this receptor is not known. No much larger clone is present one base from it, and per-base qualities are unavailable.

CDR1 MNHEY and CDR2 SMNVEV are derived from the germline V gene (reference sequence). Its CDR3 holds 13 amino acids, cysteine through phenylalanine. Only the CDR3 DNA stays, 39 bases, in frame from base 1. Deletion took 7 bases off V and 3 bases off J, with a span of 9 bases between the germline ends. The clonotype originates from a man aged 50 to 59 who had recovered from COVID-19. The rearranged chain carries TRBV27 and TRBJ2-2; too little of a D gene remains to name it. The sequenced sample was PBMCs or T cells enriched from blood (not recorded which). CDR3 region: CASKRLDTGELFF. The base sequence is TGTGCCAGCAAGAGATTGGACACCGGGGAGCTGTTTTTT.